What follows is one T cell receptor beta chain and its context. The target of this receptor is not known. No much larger clone exists at a distance of one base, and base qualities are not known. Using the deep immunoSEQ assay, multiplex PCR amplified TCR CDR3 regions from genomic DNA. Genomic DNA extracted from each cell subset was distributed evenly over all wells of several immunoSEQ 96-well plates, and each plate served as one replicate. Each replicate PCR for sorted subsets received around 200 ng genomic DNA, equal to 30,000 or so T cell genomes. Purified libraries were quantified with a Qubit 3.0 fluorometer, sized on a Bioanalyzer 2100, and re-quantified with the KAPA Library Quantification kit. Each immunoSEQ 96-well plate was sequenced on its own single-read 150-cycle Illumina NextSeq 550 flow cell. As for the original processing: The immunoSEQ output contained only junctional sequences without quality scores, so filtering could not match that applied to full-length reads. To assign V/J genes and CDR3, sequences were annotated against IMGT germline references using PyIR, a Python wrapper for IgBLAST v1.9. Reads with weak V/J assignments (E-value above 1e-6), missing CDR3, stop codons, out-of-frame junctions, or ambiguous translated residues were removed. V3J clonotypes were defined as sequences sharing an identical inferred V gene, J gene, and CDR3 amino acid sequence. To compute the percentage overlap between repertoires, the number of shared unique clonotypes was divided by the size of the smaller repertoire. RTK rarefaction, the Chao1 estimator, and Recon v2.1 estimates of unobserved clonotypes were used to assess repertoire richness. Generation probabilities for all TCRbeta clonotypes obtained by the gDNA method from a few donors were computed using OLGA. Sourced from immuneACCESS, this table was stored by TCRdb with only in-frame sequences that have V and J called. A share of the clones is absent; for the studies checked, an unresolved V gene accounts for under half, and the remainder has no known explanation. V, J and clone size are those of that table, while D and trimming were read from the DNA. The sample table contains about 2 million clones; only one count was recorded for about 95% of them. Roughly 1.1% of the sample comes from the top ten.

The data are from a study of shared clonotypes between healthy human individuals (dated by TCRdb to the early 2020s). Background on the whole study: Three men and a couple of women, aged 18 to 49 years, made up the cohort. To increase sequencing depth and limit assay-specific biases, TCR repertoire library preparation and sequencing were carried out by different laboratories using diverse techniques. Blood TCR repertoires of roughly five healthy adults were deeply sequenced to estimate repertoire size and the extent of clonotype sharing between individuals. Leukapheresis yielded between about 0.94 and 9 billion PBMCs per donor. For each donor, CD4 naive and CD4 memory were each given three plates, CD8 naive was given two plates, and CD8 memory was given one plate. What the work shows at the level of the full study, not this receptor alone: Only blood was sampled, and tissue TCR repertoires likely differ from those in blood. Even with the large sequencing depth, rarefaction of the sorted-subset datasets indicated that sequencing was incomplete. Higher generation probabilities were observed for clonotypes shared by all four sorted-subset donors than for non-shared clonotypes. Naive subsets generally had larger estimated clonotype richness than memory subsets. Across a few donors, about 4.5% of naive CD4, 3% to 3.5% of naive CD8, roughly 2.2% of memory CD4, and 0.4% to 0.45% of memory CD8 clonotypes were shared. Because the study included a small number of donors, the genetic and exposure-history diversity represented was limited. Pairwise subsampling led to the expectation that sequencing depth would affect the degree of clonotype sharing among donors.

CDR1 and CDR2 are drawn from the germline V gene: MGHRA, YSYEKL. Counted from cysteine to phenylalanine, this CDR3 has 16 amino acids. Of the read, only the CDR3 DNA is kept; its 48 bases are in frame from base 1. Here V drops 4 bases and J drops 7 bases, and the junction holds 10 bases not matched to any gene. CD8 naive samples were CD45RO-negative cells positively selected for CCR7, giving a CD45RA+CCR7+ population that excluded TemRA cells. The donors were healthy, HIV-negative adults with no recently reported acute infections or vaccinations. All donors were Caucasian adults living in Nashville, Tennessee, USA. After blood collection by leukapheresis, PBMCs were isolated using Ficoll-Histopaque density gradient centrifugation and then cryopreserved in the vapor phase of liquid nitrogen. Analytical flow cytometry was used to check the purity and quantity of each magnetically sorted T cell population. Genomic DNA was isolated from each sorted fraction and quantified by UV absorbance on a Nanodrop 2000c.

The sequence links TRBV4-1 to TRBJ1-2; 12 of the junction bases match TRBD1. The sequenced sample was naive CD8+ T cells sorted from blood. Read against the paper, the sample's cell subset or site label means: CD45RA+CCR7+. This receptor was obtained from a man younger than 35 in good health. CDR3 loop: CASSPLPGQGALGYTF. The nucleotide sequence is TGCGCCAGCAGCCCATTGCCGGGACAGGGGGCGCTTGGCTACACCTTC.